Listed here are 5 T cell receptor beta chains from one sample, sequenced in a study of vaccination and CD4 T cells after COVID-19. Regarding treatment: roughly ten-day PBMC culture with coronavirus spike peptide pools or control peptides (ViraFEST assay). The Oncomine TCR Beta short-read assay was what sequenced the DNA obtained from cultured CD4+ T cells. TCRdb itself ran the PCR reads through MiXCR, one entry per CDR3 protein. The sample includes 17,000 or so distinct CDR3 sequences, 55% of them seen just once. For these TCRs, the target antigens are not known. Material: CD4+ T cells from blood, cultured in vitro. Source of these receptors: a human donor who had recovered from COVID-19.

J is TRBJ2-2 and V is TRBV7-7, with TRBD1 matching 10 bases. V lost 5 bases to trimming and J lost 5 bases; unmatched junction nucleotides: 8. Per the germline V gene, CDR1 is SSHAT and CDR2 is FNYEAQ (reference sequence). CDR3 length: 16 amino acids. The CDR3 DNA reads as TGTGCCAGCAGCCTTGGACAGGGGGACGGGACCGGGGAGCTGTTTTTT. This translates into CASSLGQGDGTGELFF.

This chain connects TRBV4-3 to TRBJ1-5, with D tentatively TRBD1 (6 bases). The V and J ends lost 0 bases and 5 bases respectively, with 8 bases between them. Germline V lookup: CDR1 LGHNA, CDR2 YSLEER. The CDR3 extends over 14 amino acids. The chain's CDR3 is CASSQDRGYQPQHF. CDR3 DNA: TGCGCCAGCAGCCAAGACAGGGGATATCAGCCCCAGCATTTT.

The rearrangement links TRBV20-1 to TRBJ1-2; D is unresolved. The germline V gene has CDR1 DFQATT and CDR2 SNEGSKA (reference sequence). V was cut by 1 base and J by 1 base, with 10 bases left in between. The CDR3 length is 14 residues. The CDR3 DNA follows: TGCAGTGCTAGAGTAGGAGAGAGTAACTATGGCTACACCTTC. Translation: CSARVGESNYGYTF.

The chain recombines TRBV29-1 with TRBJ1-2; the match to TRBD1 covers 7 bases. This CDR3 region has 13 residues. V dropped 7 bases and J dropped 3; count of bases not matched to a gene: 8. Germline CDR1 and CDR2: SQVTM and ANQGSEA. The chain's CDR3 is CSAMTGTDYGYTF. The CDR3 coding sequence is TGCAGCGCAATGACGGGGACAGACTATGGCTACACCTTC.

V is TRBV29-1 and J is TRBJ2-3; D may be TRBD1 or TRBD2 (5 bases each). This CDR3 region has 14 residues. The ends were cut back, 4 bases at V and 3 bases at J, with 14 bases in the middle. Germline CDR1 and CDR2: SQVTM and ANQGSEA. The CDR3 region is CSVVRGAVTDTQYF. Written as DNA, the CDR3 is TGCAGCGTTGTCCGGGGCGCAGTGACAGATACGCAGTATTTT.